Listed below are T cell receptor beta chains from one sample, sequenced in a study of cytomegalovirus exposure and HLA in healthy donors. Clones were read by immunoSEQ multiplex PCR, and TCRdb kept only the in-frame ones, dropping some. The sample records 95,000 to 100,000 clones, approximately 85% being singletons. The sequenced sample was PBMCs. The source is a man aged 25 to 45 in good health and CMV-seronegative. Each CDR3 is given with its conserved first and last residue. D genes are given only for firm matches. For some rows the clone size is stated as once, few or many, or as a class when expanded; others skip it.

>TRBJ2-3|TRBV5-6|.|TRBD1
CASSFSGPGGSDTQYF
TGTGCCAGCAGCTTTAGTGGTCCAGGGGGCTCAGATACGCAGTATTTT
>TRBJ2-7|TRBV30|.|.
CAWSKGGGLYEQYF
TGTGCCTGGAGTAAAGGGGGGGGCCTGTACGAGCAGTACTTC
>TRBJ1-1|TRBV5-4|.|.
CASSLGRKNTEAFF
TGTGCCAGCAGCTTGGGCAGGAAGAACACTGAAGCTTTCTTT
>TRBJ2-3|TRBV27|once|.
CASSLLSAGFPYTQYF
TGTGCCAGCAGTTTATTGAGTGCAGGATTCCCGTATACGCAGTATTTT
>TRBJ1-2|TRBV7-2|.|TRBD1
CASSFSRQGAFYGYTF
TGTGCCAGCAGCTTCTCCCGACAGGGGGCTTTCTATGGCTACACCTTC
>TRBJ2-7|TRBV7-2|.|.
CASSFFPEAHEQYF
TGTGCCAGCAGCTTCTTCCCGGAGGCCCACGAGCAGTACTTC
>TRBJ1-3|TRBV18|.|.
CASSPQQGTSGNTIYF
TGTGCCAGCTCACCGCAACAGGGTACCTCTGGAAACACCATATATTTT
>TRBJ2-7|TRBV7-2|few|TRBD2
CASSFKGLAGGEQYF
TGTGCCAGCAGTTTCAAGGGACTAGCGGGAGGGGAGCAGTACTTC
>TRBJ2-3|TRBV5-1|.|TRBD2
CASSGGGYTDTQYF
TGCGCCAGCAGCGGCGGGGGGTACACAGATACGCAGTATTTT
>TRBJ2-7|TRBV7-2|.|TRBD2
CASSLSRSGRAPYEQYF
TGTGCCAGCAGCTTATCCCGGAGCGGGAGGGCCCCCTACGAGCAGTACTTC
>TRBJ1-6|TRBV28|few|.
CASSRVNSPLHF
TGTGCCAGCAGCAGGGTCAATTCACCCCTCCACTTT
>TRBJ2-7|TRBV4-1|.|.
CASSQAISYSSYEQYF
TGCGCCAGCAGCCAAGCAATTTCCTACAGCTCCTACGAGCAGTACTTC
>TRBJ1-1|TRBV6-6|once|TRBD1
CASSRTGTTEAFF
TGTGCCAGCAGTCGGACAGGGACCACTGAAGCTTTCTTT